This TCR beta chain stems from a study of CD8 T cells in ankylosing spondylitis. Study observations and caveats: Previous work reported some of these motif variants in the synovial fluid and blood of reactive arthritis. It appeared that ankylosing spondylitis blood was characterized by a TCR beta motif of under ten highly homologous variants.

5'-RACE, quantitative and with molecular barcodes, yielded the TCR beta libraries. TCRdb independently ran MiXCR on the 5' RACE reads; one entry per CDR3 protein. The sample includes approximately 520,000 distinct CDR3 sequences, about 5.7% of them seen just once. Germline CDR1 is SEHNR and CDR2 is FQNEAQ (reference sequence). CDR3 length equals 13 residues. V was shortened by 0 bases and J by 10 bases, with 10 bases between the two germline ends. This clonotype came up many times. Its antigen is currently unknown. This receptor was identified in a male donor with ankylosing spondylitis. Sample: blood, either unsorted or a sorted T cell fraction (not recorded which). The chain links TRBV7-9 to TRBJ2-1; D possibly corresponds to TRBD2 (5 bases). The CDR3 nucleotides are TGTGCCAGCAGCTTAGCGCTCGGGAACGAGCAGTTCTTC. Protein sequence: CASSLALGNEQFF.